These 7 T cell receptor beta chains originate from one sample sequenced in a study of cytomegalovirus exposure and HLA in healthy donors. Use of 60 Vbeta and 13 Jbeta primers characterized the PCR. TCRdb's copy holds only in-frame clones and misses some; the assay was immunoSEQ multiplex PCR. The sample includes about 190,000 clones, around 79% of them seen just once. The sequenced material came from PBMCs. The receptor set was obtained from a woman between 50 and 59 years old in good health and CMV-seronegative.

The chain recombines TRBV7-2 with TRBJ2-3, with TRBD1 identical over 7 bases. The trim removed 2 bases at V and 0 bases at J, leaving 2 bases unmatched. From germline, CDR1 is SGHTA and CDR2 FQGNSA. There are 15 residues in the CDR3. The CDR3 DNA reads as TGTGCCAGCAGCTTAAGGACAGGTAGCACAGATACGCAGTATTTT. Protein product: CASSLRTGSTDTQYF.

The rearrangement joins TRBV6-5 to TRBJ1-2; D is uncertain. CDR3 length: 15 amino acids. Per germline, CDR1 MNHEY and CDR2 SVGAGI. V lost 0 bases to trimming and J lost 5 bases, with 13 bases between them. The CDR3 region has the DNA TGTGCCAGCAGTTACTCCCGCTCAGTCGGGTATGGCTACACCTTC. This sequence encodes CASSYSRSVGYGYTF.

The rearrangement joins TRBV7-6 to TRBJ1-1; D is undetermined. This CDR3 has 13 residues. Trimming cost V 1 base and J 4 bases, with 7 bases left between them. The germline CDR1 and CDR2 sequences are SGHVS and FNYEAQ. The CDR3 loop is CASSLDTATEAFF. CDR3 nucleotide sequence: TGTGCCAGCAGCTTAGACACAGCCACTGAAGCTTTCTTT.

Written as DNA, the CDR3 is TGTGCCAGCAGTTACAGCGGAAGTAATGAAAAACTGTTTTTT. As protein: CASSYSGSNEKLFF. The chain has TRBV6-6 and TRBJ1-4; D not certain. This CDR3 has 14 residues. Trimming cost V 2 bases and J 4 bases, with 8 bases left between them. The germline gives CDR1 MNHNY, CDR2 SVGAGI (reference sequence).

The J gene is TRBJ1-5, the V gene TRBV19; the D gene is possibly TRBD1 (5 bases). This CDR3 is built from 16 residues. V shed 4 bases and J shed 2 bases, with 15 bases lying between them. Germline loops: CDR1 LNHDA, CDR2 SQIVND (reference sequence). DNA for the CDR3: TGTGCCAGTAGTACGACGGGAGGGGTGGGCAATCAGCCCCAGCATTTT. It encodes CASSTTGGVGNQPQHF.

The V and J genes are TRBV4-2 and TRBJ2-1; TRBD1 aligns across 11 bases. The V segment lost 5 bases and the J segment 4 bases; nucleotides outside the gene matches: 13. Germline lookup yields CDR1 LGHNA and CDR2 YNFKEQ. This CDR3 contains 18 residues. The CDR3 DNA reads TGTGCCAGCAGCTACAGTCAGGGCGGGACAGGGGGATACAATGAGCAGTTCTTC. Translation gives CASSYSQGGTGGYNEQFF.

This rearrangement joins TRBV30 to TRBJ2-1, with 7 positions matching TRBD2. CDR3 length: 18 residues. CDR1 and CDR2 from the germline V gene are GTSNPN and SVGIG (reference sequence). With V trimmed by 3 bases and J by 1 base, 15 bases remained unmatched. CDR3 sequence: CAWSGTILGRGSYNEQFF. The CDR3 DNA reads TGTGCCTGGAGCGGGACTATCCTCGGGCGGGGGTCCTACAATGAGCAGTTCTTC.